Each of the 23 T cell receptor beta chains below was sequenced from the same sample in a study of identical twins. TCRdb used MiXCR to reprocess the 5' RACE reads, holding one entry per CDR3 protein. The sample yields hundreds of thousands of distinct CDR3 sequences, approximately 9% seen once. Sequencing was done on a sample of memory (CD45RO+) T cells sorted from blood. These receptors were taken from a woman aged 18-29 years in good health.

The gene calls are TRBV5-5 and TRBJ2-3, with 10 nucleotides matching TRBD2. Germline-derived CDR1 and CDR2 are SGHKS and YYEKEE (reference sequence). V was pared by 1 base and J by 6 bases, with 14 bases of the junction left unmatched. CDR3 length: 18 residues. The CDR3 protein is CASSLSGTSVNRADTQYF. CDR3 sequence (DNA): TGTGCCAGCAGCTTGTCCGGGACTAGCGTAAACCGAGCGGATACGCAGTATTTT. Full variable domain (missing parts from reference TRBV5-5 and TRBJ2-3): DAGVTQSPTHLIKTRGQQVTLRCSPISGHKSVSWYQQVLGQGPQFIFQYYEKEERGRGNFPDRFSARQFPNYSSELNVNALLLGDSALYLCASSLSGTSVNRADTQYFGPGTRLTVL.

V and J are TRBV7-2 and TRBJ2-2, with TRBD2 matching over 8 bases. CDR3 length equals 15 residues. Trimming at V came to 6 bases and at J to 4 bases, leaving 7 bases not matched to a gene. Germline CDR1 reads SGHTA; CDR2 reads FQGNSA. This CDR3 reads CASRPPLAGTGELFF. The CDR3 DNA follows: TGTGCCAGCAGGCCCCCGCTAGCGGGCACCGGGGAGCTGTTTTTT.

In this sample, this clonotype turned up a few times. The rearrangement links TRBV5-1 to TRBJ2-5; no firm D call. The CDR3 consists of 13 residues. The germline V gene has CDR1 SGHRS and CDR2 YFSETQ. Trimming took 7 bases from V and 5 from J, leaving 15 bases between them. Here the CDR3 DNA reads TGCGCCAGCGCGAGAGTGGGAAGCGAGACCCAGTACTTC. Protein: CASARVGSETQYF.

This clonotype showed up just a few times. The V gene is TRBV3-1, the J gene TRBJ1-2; D is undetermined. The CDR3 runs to 14 residues. Trimming took off 1 base at V and 3 bases at J, with 9 bases between the two ends. Germline lookup yields CDR1 LGHDT and CDR2 YNNKEL (reference sequence). The CDR3 region is CASSQANSYYGYTF. The DNA for the CDR3 is TGTGCCAGCAGCCAAGCGAACAGCTACTATGGCTACACCTTC. Variable domain in full (rest from reference TRBV3-1 and TRBJ1-2): DTAVSQTPKYLVTQMGNDKSIKCEQNLGHDTMYWYKQDSKKFLKIMFSYNNKELIINETVPNRFSPKSPDKAHLNLHINSLELGDSAVYFCASSQANSYYGYTFGSGTRLTVV.

Only a few counts were recorded for this clonotype. V and J are TRBV2 and TRBJ1-5, with D perhaps matching TRBD1 (6 bases). In germline, CDR1 is SNHLY, CDR2 FYNNEI. Trimming left V 6 bases short and J 5 bases short, with 14 bases between. The CDR3 is 14 residues long. DNA for the CDR3: TGTGCCAGCAGGGTTGGGACATCCGATCAGCCCCAGCATTTT. This codes for CASRVGTSDQPQHF.

The chain uses TRBV20-1 and TRBJ1-1; a possible D gene is TRBD1 (5 bases). Germline assignment: CDR1 DFQATT and CDR2 SNEGSKA (reference sequence). This CDR3 contains 13 residues. The germline V and J ends were trimmed by 4 bases and 1 base, with 10 bases remaining between them. CDR3 sequence: CSAIFDRNTEAFF. Here the CDR3 DNA reads TGCAGTGCTATTTTTGACAGGAACACTGAAGCTTTCTTT.

This clonotype has a handful of counts. This chain joins TRBV10-3 and TRBJ2-5, with TRBD1 matching over 7 bases. Trimming took 6 bases from V and 5 from J; bases not matched to a gene: 6. Germline CDR1 reads ENHRY; CDR2 reads SYGVKD. CDR3 length equals 13 residues. CDR3 bases: TGTGCCATCAGACCGACAGGGTCGGAGACCCAGTACTTC. This translates into CAIRPTGSETQYF.

CDR3 sequence: CASSQNRGQTIYF. CDR3 nucleotides: TGCGCCAGCAGCCAAAACAGGGGGCAGACCATATATTTT. The chain links TRBV4-3 to TRBJ1-3; TRBD1 matches 9 bases. With V trimmed by 2 bases and J by 10 bases, 3 bases remained unmatched. Germline CDR1 is LGHNA and CDR2 is YSLEER. This CDR3 has 13 residues.

V is TRBV20-1 and J is TRBJ2-3; TRBD1 matches 8 bases. The V gene end was trimmed by 3 bases and the J gene end by 3 bases; junction bases not matched to a gene: 5. There are 14 residues in the CDR3. Germline CDR1 and CDR2: DFQATT and SNEGSKA (reference sequence). This chain's CDR3 is CSARDRAGTDTQYF. Here the CDR3 DNA reads TGCAGTGCTAGGGACAGGGCGGGGACAGATACGCAGTATTTT.

The chain joins TRBV20-1 to TRBJ2-1; 8 bases map to TRBD1. With 5 bases clipped from V and 5 bases from J, the junction kept 5 bases outside the gene matches. This CDR3 has 13 residues. Germline lookup yields CDR1 DFQATT and CDR2 SNEGSKA (reference sequence). CDR3 nucleotides: TGCAGTGCTTTAACGGACAGGGACAATGAGCAGTTCTTC. This gives the protein CSALTDRDNEQFF.

The gene calls are TRBV29-1 and TRBJ1-2; 7 nucleotides line up with TRBD1. This CDR3 has 12 amino acids. Germline loops: CDR1 SQVTM, CDR2 ANQGSEA. Trimming cost V 6 bases and J 2 bases; bases outside gene matches: 3. The CDR3 region has the DNA TGCAGCGTCGCGACAGGGAACTATGGCTACACCTTC. This gives the protein CSVATGNYGYTF. Combining the CDR3 with reference TRBV29-1 and TRBJ1-2 gives the whole variable domain SAVISQKPSRDICQRGTSLTIQCQVDSQVTMMFWYRQQPGQSLTLIATANQGSEATYESGFVIDKFPISRPNLTFSTLTVSNMSPEDSSIYLCSVATGNYGYTFGSGTRLTVV.

There are a few counts of this clonotype. The chain carries TRBV20-1 and TRBJ2-2, with 9 bases that match TRBD2. The germline V gene has CDR1 DFQATT and CDR2 SNEGSKA (reference sequence). V was clipped by 1 base and J by 3 bases; unmatched bases: 0. The length of the CDR3 is 14 residues. The CDR3 loop is CSARGGRDTGELFF. The CDR3 DNA reads TGCAGTGCTAGAGGCGGGAGGGACACCGGGGAGCTGTTTTTT.

This clonotype was observed a few times. The chain links TRBV6-2 or TRBV6-3 to TRBJ2-7; 12 bases agree with TRBD2. Germline values: CDR1 MNHEY, CDR2 SVGEGT. The ends lost 6 bases at V and 5 bases at J; junction bases unmatched: 5. This CDR3 has 14 residues. The CDR3: CASRTSGSPHEQYF. In DNA, the CDR3 is TGTGCCAGCAGGACTAGCGGGAGTCCGCACGAGCAGTACTTC.

This chain uses TRBV6-2 or TRBV6-3 with TRBJ2-5, with no clear D. From germline, CDR1 is MNHEY and CDR2 SVGEGT. The ends were cut back, 8 bases at V and 4 bases at J, with 11 bases in the middle. CDR3 size: 12 residues. CDR3 sequence: CASYNPPETQYF. In nucleotides, the CDR3 is TGTGCCAGCTACAATCCTCCAGAGACCCAGTACTTC.

This clonotype was counted only a few times. The chain recombines TRBV9 with TRBJ2-3; perhaps TRBD2 as D (6 bases). This CDR3 has 14 amino acids. V shed 4 bases and J shed 2 bases, with 11 bases lying between them. CDR1 SGDLS and CDR2 YYNGEE come from the germline V gene. This CDR3 reads CASSPRDFTDTQYF. CDR3 nucleotide sequence: TGTGCCAGCAGCCCCAGGGACTTCACAGATACGCAGTATTTT.

The genes are TRBV4-3 and TRBJ2-3, with D tentatively TRBD1 (5 bases). The germline V gene has CDR1 LGHNA and CDR2 YSLEER. The CDR3 has 18 residues. Trimming shortened V by 0 bases and J by 1 base, and 17 bases separated the two germline ends. The DNA of the CDR3 is TGCGCCAGCAGCCAAGACGCTCTGAGGACACCTCGCACAGATACGCAGTATTTT. Translated, it gives CASSQDALRTPRTDTQYF.

The rearrangement uses TRBV5-1 and TRBJ2-3; 7 positions agree with TRBD1. CDR3 size: 15 residues. The V gene end was trimmed by 6 bases and the J gene end by 4 bases; junction bases not matched to a gene: 11. Per germline, CDR1 SGHRS and CDR2 YFSETQ. CDR3 region: CASKEQGTPADTQYF. In DNA, the CDR3 is TGCGCCAGCAAGGAACAGGGGACCCCCGCAGATACGCAGTATTTT.

Ten or more counts support this clonotype. The J gene is TRBJ2-1, the V gene TRBV6-1, with 13 positions matching TRBD2. The CDR3 totals 15 residues. J gave up 7 bases and V 6 bases, and 6 bases lay outside the gene matches. CDR1 MNHNS and CDR2 SASEGT come from the germline V gene. CDR3 sequence: CASRPGTSGKNEQFF. CDR3 in DNA: TGTGCCAGCAGACCCGGGACTAGCGGGAAAAATGAGCAGTTCTTC.

This clonotype has ten or more counts. The rearrangement links TRBV19 to TRBJ1-1, with D unclear. Deletions cut 8 bases from V and 4 bases from J, with 8 bases between. This CDR3 has 11 residues. CDR1 is LNHDA, CDR2 SQIVND, per germline (reference sequence). The CDR3 sequence is CASGSSTEAFF. The CDR3 DNA reads TGTGCCAGTGGTAGTAGCACTGAAGCTTTCTTT.

Ten or more counts support this clonotype. V is TRBV12-3 or TRBV12-4 and J is TRBJ2-5; D is undetermined. The V and J ends lost 5 bases and 4 bases respectively, with 11 bases between them. The CDR3 runs to 13 residues. The CDR3 loop is CASSPRPPETQYF. CDR3 DNA sequence: TGTGCCAGCAGTCCGCGGCCGCCAGAGACCCAGTACTTC.

The CDR3 spells CASSEGQEHYEQYF. CDR3 DNA: TGTGCCAGCAGTGAAGGGCAGGAACACTACGAGCAGTACTTC. V gene TRBV2 combines with J gene TRBJ2-7; D gene uncertain. Deletions cut 1 base from V and 3 bases from J, with 10 bases between. The CDR3 spans 14 residues. From germline, CDR1 is SNHLY and CDR2 FYNNEI.

This clonotype was picked up a small number of times. This chain links TRBV2 with TRBJ2-5; a weak D match, TRBD2 (5 bases). V lost 6 bases, J lost 5 bases, and 19 bases lay in between. CDR1 is SNHLY, CDR2 FYNNEI, per germline. The CDR3 extends over 15 amino acids. In nucleotides, the CDR3 is TGTGCCAGCAGGGAACTAGAGGTCCCGGGGGAGACCCAGTACTTC. This translates into CASRELEVPGETQYF.

The chain recombines TRBV5-6 with TRBJ2-3; 9 nucleotides align to TRBD2. CDR3 length equals 15 residues. Germline CDR1 and CDR2: SGHDT and YYEEEE. V was clipped by 4 bases and J by 7 bases; unmatched bases: 10. CDR3 nucleotide sequence: TGTGCCAGCAGCCCGCTGGGACTAGCAGGAAATACGCAGTATTTT. Amino acid sequence: CASSPLGLAGNTQYF.